This note documents a single T cell receptor (beta chain) sequence. The antigen remains unidentified. The sample belongs to a study of cytomegalovirus exposure and HLA in healthy donors. Overall study results and limits: The listing of roughly 160 TCR beta chains classed them as cytomegalovirus-associated. CMV antigen specificity was confirmed in vitro for three CMV-associated chains. One later analysis, an examination of the 120 validation repertoires, found that first-cohort TCR clusters tended to co-occur in them. Rarity held for most TCR sequences, but there were some public TCRs that occurred in many donors.

Per the germline V gene, CDR1 is MNHEY and CDR2 is SVGAGI. The J segment lost 2 bases and the V segment lost 6 bases, leaving 3 bases of the junction unmatched. The CDR3 totals 13 residues. The data were produced by immunoSEQ multiplex PCR, yet TCRdb's version contains in-frame clones alone and is incomplete. The top ten hold 0.8% to 0.9% of the sample, which has approximately 97,000 clones, about 95% seen once. V usage is TRBV6-5 and J usage is TRBJ2-5; 7 nucleotides match TRBD1. This clonotype originated in a young woman in good health and CMV-seronegative. Material: PBMCs. CDR3 in DNA: TGTGCCAGCAGCCTCAGGGGGCAAGAGACCCAGTACTTC. Translating it yields CASSLRGQETQYF.